The 32 T cell receptor beta chains given below trace back to one sample, sequenced in a study of OX40 agonist ivuxolimab in advanced cancers. The data were produced by immunoSEQ multiplex PCR, yet TCRdb's version contains in-frame clones alone and is incomplete. The sample holds some 70,000 clones, under 90% seen once. The source was CD4+ or CD8+ T cells sorted from blood, collected in a trial of the OX40 agonist ivuxolimab. The receptors here all came from an adult with an advanced solid tumor such as melanoma, head and neck, liver or kidney cancer.

V usage is TRBV13 and J usage is TRBJ1-1; D possibly corresponds to TRBD1 (5 bases). The CDR3 consists of 15 residues. CDR1 and CDR2 (germline): PRHDT, FYEKMQ (reference sequence). The V end lost 2 bases, the J end lost 2 bases, and 12 bases lay between the germline ends. CDR3 nucleotides: TGTGCCAGCAGCTTATACAACAGGCCCAACACTGAAGCTTTCTTT. It codes for CASSLYNRPNTEAFF.

The chain is built from TRBV5-4 and TRBJ1-4; 8 bases are a match to TRBD1. Unmatched junction bases numbered 13, after V lost 4 bases and J lost 11 bases. The CDR3 loop spans 15 amino acids. The germline V gene encodes CDR1 SGHNT and CDR2 YYREEE (reference sequence). In DNA, the CDR3 is TGTGCCAGCAGCGCGGGGACAGGAATTATGACGAAACTGTTTTTT. This sequence encodes CASSAGTGIMTKLFF.

V gene TRBV5-1 combines with J gene TRBJ1-2, with unresolved D. The V gene lost 4 bases and the J gene lost 0 bases, with 10 bases spanning the gap. CDR1 and CDR2 (germline): SGHRS, YFSETQ. The CDR3 runs 14 residues. CDR3 sequence reads: CASSPSATNYGYTF. DNA for the CDR3: TGCGCCAGCAGCCCGTCAGCAACTAACTATGGCTACACCTTC.

The chain combines TRBV28 with TRBJ2-5; D may be TRBD1 or TRBD2 (6 bases each). Per the germline V gene, CDR1 is MDHEN and CDR2 is SYDVKM. The V end lost 4 bases, the J end lost 3 bases, and 9 bases lay between the germline ends. This CDR3 is built from 13 residues. CDR3 in amino acids: CASSWGAEETQYF. For the CDR3, the DNA is TGTGCCAGCAGTTGGGGGGCTGAAGAGACCCAGTACTTC.

This chain connects TRBV7-2 to TRBJ2-2, with D unresolved. There are 15 residues in the CDR3. Trimming stripped 1 base from V and 5 bases from J, with 11 bases between. CDR1 is SGHTA, CDR2 FQGNSA, per germline. The CDR3 sequence is CASSLVPQLTGELFF. The CDR3 nucleotides are TGTGCCAGCAGCTTAGTCCCACAGCTTACCGGGGAGCTGTTTTTT.

The chain is built from TRBV7-9 and TRBJ2-1, with 10 positions matching TRBD2. V was pared by 1 base and J by 9 bases, with 6 bases of the junction left unmatched. Germline CDR1 SEHNR, CDR2 FQNEAQ (reference sequence). This CDR3 contains 15 residues. CDR3 bases: TGTGCCAGCAGCTTAGGAGCGGGGGGGCGATCTGAGCAGTTCTTC. Translated: CASSLGAGGRSEQFF.

The chain has TRBV6-9 and TRBJ1-6; D unresolved. From germline, CDR1 is MNHGY and CDR2 SVAAGI. CDR3 length equals 15 residues. V was shortened by 5 bases and J by 5 bases, with 13 bases between the two germline ends. CDR3 bases: TGTGCCAGCAGTCCCCAAATAAAACATAATTCACCCCTCCACTTT. It translates to CASSPQIKHNSPLHF.

The rearrangement uses TRBV6-1 and TRBJ1-1, with D unclear. Germline V gene data show CDR1 as MNHNS and CDR2 as SASEGT. This CDR3 comprises 12 residues. V was pared by 4 bases and J by 7 bases, with 10 bases between. Here the CDR3 DNA reads TGTGCCAGCAGTGTGAGCGACCGTGAAGCTTTCTTT. Translated, it gives CASSVSDREAFF.

The rearrangement joins TRBV11-1 to TRBJ2-4; a weak D match, TRBD1 (5 bases). V lost 0 bases and J 10 bases, leaving 10 bases between the germline ends. The germline V gene has CDR1 SGHAT and CDR2 FQDESV (reference sequence). This CDR3 has 13 residues. DNA for the CDR3: TGTGCCAGCAGCTTAGCAGGGGTGGGAATTCAGTACTTC. This gives the protein CASSLAGVGIQYF.

This chain uses TRBV2 with TRBJ2-7, with D maybe TRBD1 (9 bases). The V gene's germline CDR1 is SNHLY and CDR2 FYNNEI. V was shortened by 11 bases and J by 2 bases, with 28 bases between the two germline ends. This CDR3 is 17 amino acids long. CDR3 region: CAGTRDRVVGGAYEQYF. DNA of the CDR3: TGTGCCGGGACTCGGGACAGGGTCGTCGGGGGGGCCTACGAGCAGTACTTC.

On this clone: The identical CDR3 is also encoded by other nucleotide sequences in the sample. V usage is TRBV15 and J usage is TRBJ1-2; 8 positions match TRBD1. V gave up 5 bases and J gave up 2 bases; unmatched junction bases: 4. Germline V gene lookup returns CDR1 LNHNV and CDR2 YYDKDF (reference sequence). The CDR3 consists of 14 residues. The CDR3 here is CATSGGQGNYGYTF. In DNA, the CDR3 is TGTGCCACCAGCGGCGGACAGGGAAACTATGGCTACACCTTC. The whole variable domain, remainder taken from reference TRBV15 and TRBJ1-2, is DAMVIQNPRYQVTQFGKPVTLSCSQTLNHNVMYWYQQKSSQAPKLLFHYYDKDFNNEADTPDNFQSRRPNTSFCFLDIRSPGLGDTAMYLCATSGGQGNYGYTFGSGTRLTVV.

The V gene is TRBV7-6, the J gene TRBJ1-2, with D possibly being TRBD1 (5 bases). In germline, CDR1 is SGHVS, CDR2 FNYEAQ. The V end lost 5 bases, the J end lost 1 base, and 17 bases lay between the germline ends. The CDR3 loop spans 16 amino acids. In DNA form, the CDR3 reads TGTGCCAGCAGCCCCCAGTGGGGCCACCTTAACTATGGCTACACCTTC. Its translation is CASSPQWGHLNYGYTF. Combining the CDR3 with reference TRBV7-6 and TRBJ1-2 gives the whole variable domain GAGVSQSPRYKVTKRGQDVALRCDPISGHVSLYWYRQALGQGPEFLTYFNYEAQQDKSGLPNDRFSAERPEGSISTLTIQRTEQRDSAMYRCASSPQWGHLNYGYTFGSGTRLTVV.

This chain links TRBV5-4 with TRBJ1-2; 8 nucleotides match TRBD1. V lost 0 bases, J lost 7 bases, and 8 bases stayed unmatched. The germline CDR1 and CDR2 sequences are SGHNT and YYREEE (reference sequence). This CDR3 spans 15 amino acids. CDR3 coding DNA: TGTGCCAGCAGCTTGGTCGGGACAGGCAGAGGTGGCTACACCTTC. This translates into CASSLVGTGRGGYTF.

J is TRBJ2-5 and V is TRBV5-1, with D perhaps matching TRBD1 (6 bases). CDR3 length: 16 amino acids. V lost 3 bases and J lost 3, with 18 bases in between. CDR1 is SGHRS, CDR2 YFSETQ, per germline. The CDR3 bases are TGCGCCAGCAGCTCAGGGACAAGGAGAGCCAAAGAGACCCAGTACTTC. This encodes CASSSGTRRAKETQYF.

The V gene is TRBV4-1, the J gene TRBJ2-1, with D hard to call. The CDR3 loop spans 13 amino acids. V was clipped by 1 base and J by 7 bases, with 8 bases between them. In germline, CDR1 is MGHRA, CDR2 YSYEKL. The chain's CDR3 is CASSQVLRNEQFF. The CDR3 nucleotides read TGCGCCAGCAGCCAAGTATTGCGGAATGAGCAGTTCTTC.

In regard to this clone: The germline gene is not matched at one end of the junction; a read error may be the cause. The chain carries TRBV5-3 and TRBJ1-2; D unresolved. TRBV5-3 is known as an ORF, though its function is uncertain. The CDR3 has 13 amino acids. The CDR3 is CASSLGLYYGYTF. In DNA, the CDR3 is TGTGCCAGCAGCTTGGGCCTGTACTATGGCTACACCTTC.

This clone was seen once. The chain combines TRBV7-2 with TRBJ1-1; D possibly corresponds to TRBD1 (6 bases). Trimming took off 4 bases at V and 4 bases at J, with 13 bases between the two ends. This CDR3 comprises 14 residues. Germline V gene data show CDR1 as SGHTA and CDR2 as FQGNSA. CDR3 in amino acids: CASSSSQGGTEAFF. CDR3 nucleotide sequence: TGTGCCAGCAGCTCCTCACAGGGCGGCACTGAAGCTTTCTTT.

The rearrangement links TRBV5-1 to TRBJ1-1; 9 bases match TRBD1. CDR1 SGHRS and CDR2 YFSETQ come from the germline V gene. V shed 4 bases and J 5 bases; nucleotides not matched to a gene: 9. The CDR3 sequence is 15 residues long. DNA of the CDR3: TGCGCCAGCAGCCGACTGGACAGGGGTTGGACTGAAGCTTTCTTT. Translated: CASSRLDRGWTEAFF.

The chain recombines TRBV11-2 with TRBJ2-5; the D is unclear. The CDR3 is 14 residues long. Germline V gene data show CDR1 as SGHAT and CDR2 as FQNNGV. Between the trimmed V and J ends, which lost 1 base and 2 bases, there was a span of 8 bases. DNA for the CDR3: TGTGCCAGCAGCTTAGGCGTTGTACAAGAGACCCAGTACTTC. Residues: CASSLGVVQETQYF.

The DNA of the CDR3 is TGTGCCAGCAGTCCTACCCTCGGAGGCTACACCTTC. Protein: CASSPTLGGYTF. The genes are TRBV6-5 and TRBJ1-2; D ambiguous. V lost 5 bases and J 8 bases, leaving 12 bases between the germline ends. CDR3 size: 12 residues. Germline assignment: CDR1 MNHEY and CDR2 SVGAGI.

The chain uses TRBV4-3 and TRBJ2-7, with a possible D match to TRBD1 (5 bases). The germline V and J ends were trimmed by 1 base and 3 bases, with 10 bases remaining between them. The length of the CDR3 is 14 residues. CDR1 and CDR2 from the germline V gene are LGHNA and YSLEER. The CDR3 bases are TGCGCCAGCAGCCAAGTTCGACAGAGCTACGAGCAGTACTTC. It encodes CASSQVRQSYEQYF.

In its sample, this clone was seen a few times. The chain combines TRBV7-2 with TRBJ1-1, with D tentatively TRBD1 (5 bases). From germline, CDR1 is SGHTA and CDR2 FQGNSA. CDR3 length: 13 residues. Trimming took off 3 bases at V and 4 bases at J, with 9 bases between the two ends. The CDR3 nucleotides are TGTGCCAGCAGCTTCGACAGTAGCACTGAAGCTTTCTTT. Protein sequence: CASSFDSSTEAFF.

The V and J genes are TRBV4-1 and TRBJ2-1; 8 positions match TRBD2. This CDR3 is built from 16 residues. Trimming took 4 bases from V and 7 from J; bases not matched to a gene: 12. Per the germline V gene, CDR1 is MGHRA and CDR2 is YSYEKL. The CDR3 nucleotides read TGCGCCAGCAGCCGCGGGGGGCTTCGGTCGCCGAATGAGCAGTTCTTC. Residues: CASSRGGLRSPNEQFF.

The CDR3 nucleotides read TGTGCCAGCAGCATATCGGGGGACAGGAGGACTGAAGCTTTCTTT. Its protein is CASSISGDRRTEAFF. This sequence joins TRBV7-3 and TRBJ1-1; 8 bases align to TRBD1. The junction had 10 bases not matched to a gene; V was cut back by 5 bases and J by 5 bases. The CDR3 length is 15 residues. Germline V gene lookup returns CDR1 SGHTA and CDR2 FQGTGA.

The V gene is TRBV4-3, the J gene TRBJ1-3, with 8 bases lining up with TRBD1. After removal of 3 bases from V and 7 bases from J, the junction contained 8 bases not matched to a gene. Germline assignment: CDR1 LGHNA and CDR2 YSLEER. The CDR3 totals 15 residues. The CDR3, as DNA: TGCGCCAGCAGCCACCGCGAGACAGGGGTGAACACCATATATTTT. Translating it yields CASSHRETGVNTIYF.

The chain joins TRBV19 to TRBJ1-1; TRBD1 matches at 7 bases. Germline loops: CDR1 LNHDA, CDR2 SQIVND (reference sequence). The CDR3 has 14 amino acids. The V gene end was trimmed by 5 bases and the J gene end by 2 bases; junction bases not matched to a gene: 5. The CDR3 is CASSAGQFNTEAFF. CDR3 DNA sequence: TGTGCCAGTAGTGCGGGACAGTTCAACACTGAAGCTTTCTTT.

For the CDR3, the DNA is TGTGCCAGCGAAGGGGGTCCCGCGAGTGGCTACACCTTC. The encoded protein is CASEGGPASGYTF. V is TRBV2 and J is TRBJ1-2; D may be TRBD1 (6 bases). Germline V gene lookup returns CDR1 SNHLY and CDR2 FYNNEI. V was pared by 8 bases and J by 7 bases, with 17 bases between. This CDR3 spans 13 amino acids.

This clone was counted between two and nine times. CDR3 sequence reads: CASSRLTEGQGGDTQYF. In DNA form, the CDR3 reads TGTGCCAGCAGTAGACTGACAGAAGGGCAAGGAGGAGATACGCAGTATTTT. This chain uses TRBV25-1 with TRBJ2-3; either TRBD1 or TRBD2 may fit D (5 bases each). V was clipped by 5 bases and J by 5 bases, with 23 bases between them. The CDR3 loop spans 17 amino acids. The V gene's germline CDR1 is MGHDK and CDR2 SYGVNS.

CDR3 protein: CASSPTEMNTEAFF. CDR3 DNA: TGTGCCAGCTCACCGACCGAGATGAACACTGAAGCTTTCTTT. V usage is TRBV18 and J usage is TRBJ1-1; D is undetermined. Per the germline V gene, CDR1 is KGHSH and CDR2 is LQKENI. The CDR3 totals 14 residues. V shed 3 bases and J shed 0 bases, with 8 bases lying between them.

This sequence joins TRBV21-1 and TRBJ2-7; the table's D call of TRBD1 was not tested on the DNA. TRBV21-1 is a recognized pseudogene. The CDR3 runs 15 residues. The CDR3 reads CASSKVPGKPYEQYF. As DNA, the CDR3 is TGTGCCAGCAGCAAAGTGCCAGGGAAGCCCTACGAGCAGTACTTC.

Here the CDR3 reads CASRVGDKETQYF. The CDR3 bases are TGCGCCAGCAGGGTCGGGGACAAAGAGACCCAGTACTTC. The rearrangement joins TRBV5-1 to TRBJ2-5; D might be TRBD1 (6 bases). The V and J ends lost 5 bases and 3 bases respectively, with 11 bases between them. CDR1 and CDR2 from the germline V gene are SGHRS and YFSETQ. CDR3 length: 13 amino acids.

The genes are TRBV7-2 and TRBJ2-5; D is possibly TRBD1 (5 bases). The CDR3 length is 16 residues. Trimming took off 5 bases at V and 1 base at J, with 17 bases between the two ends. CDR1 is SGHTA and CDR2 is FQGNSA in the germline V gene. The CDR3 nucleotides read TGTGCCAGCAGCCTAGGGGTCGGGCCGAGCCAAGAGACCCAGTACTTC. Amino acids: CASSLGVGPSQETQYF.